These 5 T cell receptor beta chains came from one sample sequenced in a study of response to subunit inactivated influenza vaccine. TCRdb used MiXCR to reprocess the RT-PCR reads, holding one entry per CDR3 protein. The data hold 150,000 to 200,000 distinct CDR3 sequences, with roughly 12% observed a single time. The sample also formed part of further work on T cells expressing NK-cell markers. That study adds: Template switching by 5'RACE with UMIs generated the TCR beta cDNA.

Sequencing was performed on CD8+ T cells sorted from PBMCs, taken approximately 13 days after vaccination. The source is a man aged 45 to 65 who received an inactivated influenza vaccine.

This clonotype was picked up many times. The chain has TRBV6-2 or TRBV6-3 and TRBJ2-1; possible D gene TRBD2, 6 bases. Trimming cost V 2 bases and J 0 bases, with 8 bases left between them. The V gene's germline CDR1 is MNHEY and CDR2 SVGEGT. The CDR3 contains 15 residues. The CDR3 loop is CASSYRSGSYNEQFF. CDR3 nucleotide sequence: TGTGCCAGCAGTTACCGTAGCGGCTCCTACAATGAGCAGTTCTTC.

This clonotype has more than one count but fewer than ten. This chain uses TRBV6-1 with TRBJ1-1; D might be TRBD1 (6 bases). This CDR3 has 17 amino acids. Germline V gives CDR1 MNHNS, CDR2 SASEGT. V was pared by 0 bases and J by 7 bases, with 21 bases between. CDR3 sequence: CASSEAKGARGGDEAFF. The CDR3 region has the DNA TGTGCCAGCAGTGAAGCGAAAGGGGCCAGGGGAGGGGATGAAGCTTTCTTT.

In its sample, this clonotype was seen a few times. The chain uses TRBV27 and TRBJ1-1; 12 positions agree with TRBD1. J was trimmed by 5 bases and V by 5 bases; bases with no gene match: 6. The CDR3 runs to 15 residues. Germline CDR1 is MNHEY and CDR2 is SMNVEV (reference sequence). CDR3: CASSEGTGGATEAFF. For the CDR3, the DNA is TGTGCCAGCAGTGAAGGGACAGGGGGCGCAACTGAAGCTTTCTTT.

Only a few counts were recorded for this clonotype. The V gene is TRBV3-1, the J gene TRBJ2-1; 10 nucleotides align to TRBD2. The CDR3 consists of 17 residues. With 4 bases clipped from V and 6 bases from J, the junction kept 12 bases outside the gene matches. CDR1 and CDR2 (germline): LGHDT, YNNKEL (reference sequence). The CDR3 protein is CASSLEWSGRASNEQFF. CDR3 coding DNA: TGTGCCAGCAGCCTCGAATGGAGCGGGAGGGCCTCCAATGAGCAGTTCTTC.

This clonotype was counted only a few times. The chain recombines TRBV28 with TRBJ1-2, with D perhaps matching TRBD1 (5 bases). V shed 5 bases and J shed 8 bases, with 15 bases lying between them. From germline, CDR1 is MDHEN and CDR2 SYDVKM. The CDR3 is 13 residues long. CDR3 sequence reads: CASSPDSLLGYTF. CDR3 coding DNA: TGTGCCAGCAGTCCCGACAGCCTGCTGGGCTACACCTTC.